The 11 T cell receptor beta chains below were found in one sample sequenced in a study of cytomegalovirus exposure and HLA in healthy donors. PCR primers comprised 60 Vbeta and 13 Jbeta primers. TCRdb keeps only in-frame clones here, not all; method: immunoSEQ multiplex PCR. The sample contains 100,000 to 150,000 clones, about 80% of which appear only once. The source material was PBMCs. The receptors here all came from a woman aged 45 to 65 in good health and CMV-seropositive.

About this clone itself: The same CDR3 can be traced to other DNA sequences in this sample. The chain couples TRBV9 to TRBJ2-3; TRBD2 matches at 11 bases. The CDR3 spans 15 residues. With 0 bases clipped from V and 3 bases from J, the junction kept 0 bases outside the gene matches. Germline values: CDR1 SGDLS, CDR2 YYNGEE. CDR3 protein: CASSVGLAGTDTQYF. As DNA, the CDR3 is TGTGCCAGCAGCGTAGGACTAGCGGGAACAGATACGCAGTATTTT.

The chain couples TRBV11-2 to TRBJ2-1; 12 nucleotides agree with TRBD2. The J segment lost 3 bases and the V segment lost 5 bases, leaving 2 bases of the junction unmatched. The CDR3 runs 15 residues. Germline V gene lookup returns CDR1 SGHAT and CDR2 FQNNGV. The CDR3 DNA follows: TGTGCCAGCAGCGTGACTAGCGGGGGCTACAATGAGCAGTTCTTC. Translated, it gives CASSVTSGGYNEQFF. Based on the CDR3 plus reference TRBV11-2 and TRBJ2-1, the full variable domain is EAGVAQSPRYKIIEKRQSVAFWCNPISGHATLYWYQQILGQGPKLLIQFQNNGVVDDSQLPKDRFSAERLKGVDSTLKIQPAKLEDSAVYLCASSVTSGGYNEQFFGPGTRLTVL.

This clone was picked up a small number of times. The chain is built from TRBV6-5 and TRBJ1-1; D remains unclear. CDR3 length equals 15 residues. Germline loops: CDR1 MNHEY, CDR2 SVGAGI. V gave up 0 bases and J gave up 0 bases, with 8 bases separating them. The CDR3: CASSYSQHMNTEAFF. The CDR3, as DNA: TGTGCCAGCAGTTACTCACAACACATGAACACTGAAGCTTTCTTT.

CDR3 in DNA: TGCGCCAGCAGCCGAGGTTACAGGGGGAAGAATGGCTACACCTTC. Amino acids: CASSRGYRGKNGYTF. V gene TRBV5-1 combines with J gene TRBJ1-2, with TRBD1 matching 8 bases. With 4 bases clipped from V and 6 bases from J, the junction kept 11 bases outside the gene matches. CDR3 size: 15 residues. The V gene's germline CDR1 is SGHRS and CDR2 YFSETQ. Variable domain in full (rest from reference TRBV5-1 and TRBJ1-2): KAGVTQTPRYLIKTRGQQVTLSCSPISGHRSVSWYQQTPGQGLQFLFEYFSETQRNKGNFPGRFSGRQFSNSRSEMNVSTLELGDSALYLCASSRGYRGKNGYTFGSGTRLTVV.

In its sample, this clone was seen once. The chain carries TRBV18 and TRBJ1-5, with D possibly being TRBD1 (5 bases). The germline CDR1 and CDR2 sequences are KGHSH and LQKENI. The germline V and J ends were trimmed by 1 base and 3 bases, with 10 bases remaining between them. The CDR3 runs to 15 residues. CDR3 in DNA: TGTGCCAGCTCACCACTCGACAGTCCCAATCAGCCCCAGCATTTT. Residues: CASSPLDSPNQPQHF. Drawing the rest from reference TRBV18 and TRBJ1-5, the complete variable domain is NAGVMQNPRHLVRRRGQEARLRCSPMKGHSHVYWYRQLPEEGLKFMVYLQKENIIDESGMPKERFSAEFPKEGPSILRIQQVVRGDSAAYFCASSPLDSPNQPQHFGDGTRLSIL.

The V call is TRBV5-1, the J call TRBJ2-5; a weak D match, TRBD2 (6 bases). V lost 2 bases to trimming and J lost 6 bases, with 17 bases between them. The CDR3 length is 15 residues. The V gene's germline CDR1 is SGHRS and CDR2 YFSETQ. In DNA form, the CDR3 reads TGCGCCAGCAGCTTCCCCGGGACTGGGGAACAGACCCAGTACTTC. Amino acid sequence: CASSFPGTGEQTQYF.

The rearrangement uses TRBV13 and TRBJ2-3, with 15 bases identical to TRBD2. The CDR3 sequence is 19 residues long. Trimming cost V 4 bases and J 5 bases; bases outside gene matches: 13. Germline lookup yields CDR1 PRHDT and CDR2 FYEKMQ (reference sequence). The CDR3, as DNA: TGTGCCAGCAGCTCTCGGACTAGCGGGGGGGCCAGATTCAGAGATACGCAGTATTTT. It specifies CASSSRTSGGARFRDTQYF.

The chain joins TRBV18 to TRBJ1-6, with D unresolved. In germline, CDR1 is KGHSH, CDR2 LQKENI. The CDR3 spans 15 residues. V dropped 0 bases and J dropped 7 bases, with 10 bases sitting between them. CDR3 nucleotides: TGTGCCAGCTCACCACCGACCCGAGGCAATTCACCCCTCCACTTT. Translating gives CASSPPTRGNSPLHF.

This chain uses TRBV5-1 with TRBJ2-6; TRBD1 matches at 10 bases. The CDR3 runs 17 residues. The V gene end was trimmed by 4 bases and the J gene end by 1 base; junction bases not matched to a gene: 5. Germline assignment: CDR1 SGHRS and CDR2 YFSETQ. The DNA of the CDR3 is TGCGCCAGCAGCCTGACAGGGGGCGCTTCTGGGGCCAACGTCCTGACTTTC. Translated, it gives CASSLTGGASGANVLTF.

The rearrangement joins TRBV18 to TRBJ2-7, with 7 bases aligning to TRBD1. The junction had 9 bases not matched to a gene; V was cut back by 4 bases and J by 6 bases. The CDR3 length is 14 residues. The germline V gene encodes CDR1 KGHSH and CDR2 LQKENI. CDR3 loop: CASSLRDSPIEQYF. In DNA, the CDR3 is TGTGCCAGCTCACTCCGGGACAGCCCCATCGAGCAGTACTTC.

The chain joins TRBV5-4 to TRBJ2-7; D perhaps matches TRBD1 (6 bases). Germline values: CDR1 SGHNT, CDR2 YYREEE (reference sequence). Trimming removed 2 bases at V and 5 bases at J, with 17 bases between. The CDR3 loop spans 15 amino acids. The CDR3 region is CASSFILQGFDEQYF. The DNA of the CDR3 is TGTGCCAGCAGCTTTATACTACAGGGTTTCGACGAGCAGTACTTC.